These 21 T cell receptor beta chains originate from one sample sequenced in a study of T cells in Graves' hyperthyroidism and ophthalmopathy. RNA transcripts gave rise to amplified TCR beta CDR3 regions. The HTBI primer set was used in a first-round RT-PCR of the TCR CDR3. From the multiplex PCR reads, TCRdb called clonotypes with MiXCR, one entry per CDR3 protein. Seen here are about 500,000 distinct CDR3 sequences, about 16% observed once, and the top ten hold approximately 32%. What was sequenced was blood. Receptors were obtained from a woman aged 25 to 45 with Graves' ophthalmopathy.

This clonotype was picked up a small number of times. The chain employs TRBV6-1 and TRBJ2-2, with D tentatively TRBD2 (5 bases). Trimming removed 6 bases from V and 7 bases from J, with 18 bases in between. Germline assignment: CDR1 MNHNS and CDR2 SASEGT. This CDR3 region has 15 residues. CDR3 loop: CASSKSRDFLGELFF. The CDR3 DNA reads TGTGCCAGCAGCAAAAGTCGGGATTTTCTCGGGGAGCTGTTTTTT.

The DNA of the CDR3 is TGTGCCAGCAGCCCTATGGGGGCTTCTGGGGCCAACGTCCTGACTTTC. Translating gives CASSPMGASGANVLTF. The chain joins TRBV6-1 to TRBJ2-6; maybe TRBD1 (6 bases). The V gene lost 6 bases and the J gene lost 1 base, with 13 bases spanning the gap. Germline V gene data show CDR1 as MNHNS and CDR2 as SASEGT. This CDR3 region has 16 residues.

This clonotype appeared many times. J is TRBJ2-3 and V is TRBV12-3 or TRBV12-4; 8 bases align to TRBD2. V was clipped by 7 bases and J by 5 bases; unmatched bases: 11. The CDR3 contains 15 residues. CDR3 sequence: CASTQGTRLEDTQYF. In nucleotides, the CDR3 is TGTGCCAGCACCCAAGGGACTAGATTAGAAGATACGCAGTATTTT.

This clonotype came up many times. The chain joins TRBV6-1 to TRBJ2-7; D ambiguous. Germline CDR1 MNHNS, CDR2 SASEGT. The CDR3 spans 14 residues. V was pared by 6 bases and J by 1 base, with 13 bases between. The CDR3 protein is CASRILSHSYEQYF. CDR3 DNA sequence: TGTGCCAGCAGAATACTGTCCCATTCCTACGAGCAGTACTTC.

This clonotype has at least ten counts. The J gene is TRBJ1-2, the V gene TRBV7-2; 8 bases are a match to TRBD1. The germline gives CDR1 SGHTA, CDR2 FQGNSA. V lost 5 bases, J lost 8 bases, and 4 bases stayed unmatched. This CDR3 is 12 amino acids long. The CDR3 reads CASSTGGGGYTF. The CDR3 DNA sequence: TGTGCCAGCAGCACAGGGGGGGGCGGCTACACCTTC.

The gene calls are TRBV7-9 and TRBJ2-3; unclear D gene. Germline V lookup: CDR1 SEHNR, CDR2 FQNEAQ (reference sequence). The CDR3 has 15 residues. V was trimmed by 5 bases and J by 6 bases, leaving 18 bases between them. CDR3 DNA sequence: TGTGCCAGCAGCCGACACGACCCCGCGGCCGATACGCAGTATTTT. Translating it yields CASSRHDPAADTQYF.

This clonotype was seen more than once but under ten times. The gene calls are TRBV4-3 and TRBJ1-5; a weak D match, TRBD1 (6 bases). This CDR3 is 15 amino acids long. Looked up from germline, CDR1 is LGHNA and CDR2 is YSLEER. The V gene lost 0 bases and the J gene lost 6 bases, with 12 bases spanning the gap. The CDR3 reads CASSQDPRGSQPQHF. For the CDR3, the DNA is TGCGCCAGCAGCCAAGATCCCAGGGGAAGTCAGCCCCAGCATTTT.

This clonotype was seen ten or more times. The gene calls are TRBV20-1 and TRBJ1-2; TRBD1 might be the D (5 bases). Germline assignment: CDR1 DFQATT and CDR2 SNEGSKA (reference sequence). The CDR3 is 10 amino acids. V dropped 6 bases and J dropped 8 bases, with 10 bases sitting between them. CDR3 in DNA: TGCAGTGCCGAAGGGGAAGGCTACACCTTC. Encoded protein: CSAEGEGYTF.

This chain joins TRBV28 and TRBJ2-7; 7 bases are a match to TRBD1. Trimming at V came to 8 bases and at J to 0 bases, leaving 7 bases not matched to a gene. The CDR3 covers 14 residues. CDR1 is MDHEN and CDR2 is SYDVKM in the germline V gene. CDR3 protein: CASGFGTASYEQYF. In DNA, the CDR3 is TGTGCCAGCGGGTTCGGGACAGCCTCCTACGAGCAGTACTTC.

J is TRBJ2-7 and V is TRBV28; weak D call: TRBD2 (6 bases). Germline-derived CDR1 and CDR2 are MDHEN and SYDVKM. V dropped 1 base and J dropped 0 bases, with 10 bases sitting between them. This CDR3 contains 15 residues. Here the CDR3 DNA reads TGTGCCAGCAGTTTATTTCGGCGGGACTCCTACGAGCAGTACTTC. It encodes CASSLFRRDSYEQYF.

The J gene is TRBJ2-2, the V gene TRBV6-5, with a tentative D call TRBD1 (5 bases). The CDR3 loop spans 14 amino acids. In germline, CDR1 is MNHEY, CDR2 SVGAGI. Trimming left V 0 bases short and J 6 bases short, with 8 bases between. In DNA form, the CDR3 reads TGTGCCAGCAGTTACTCGGAAGGGGCCGGGGAGCTGTTTTTT. Translating gives CASSYSEGAGELFF.

A few counts support this clonotype. The chain couples TRBV6-1 to TRBJ2-5, with a tentative D call TRBD2 (5 bases). Per the germline V gene, CDR1 is MNHNS and CDR2 is SASEGT. The CDR3 covers 14 residues. V dropped 5 bases and J dropped 5 bases, with 15 bases sitting between them. The CDR3 spells CASSQLVTSETQYF. The CDR3, as DNA: TGTGCCAGCAGTCAACTAGTGACGTCCGAGACCCAGTACTTC.

The chain recombines TRBV3-1 with TRBJ2-1, with 9 bases aligning to TRBD2. CDR1 is LGHDT, CDR2 YNNKEL, per germline (reference sequence). The CDR3 has 15 amino acids. Trimming cost V 5 bases and J 6 bases; bases outside gene matches: 8. CDR3 amino acids: CASSIPSGAANEQFF. The CDR3 DNA reads as TGTGCCAGCAGCATCCCTAGCGGGGCCGCCAATGAGCAGTTCTTC.

This clonotype was found many times. The chain couples TRBV3-1 to TRBJ2-1, with 10 bases identical to TRBD2. The ends lost 3 bases at V and 9 bases at J; junction bases unmatched: 5. This CDR3 is 14 amino acids long. Germline CDR1 is LGHDT and CDR2 is YNNKEL (reference sequence). CDR3 in DNA: TGTGCCAGCAGCCAGCTAGCGGGAGAGAGTGAGCAGTTCTTC. As protein: CASSQLAGESEQFF.

This clonotype has just a few counts. A read error is possible here, since a much larger clone lies one base away. The gene calls are TRBV11-2 and TRBJ2-1; no clear D gene. The tail of the sequence fits TRBJ2-7 better, so the J call may be wrong. The CDR3 has 14 amino acids. Germline assignment: CDR1 SGHAT and CDR2 FQNNGV. The CDR3 bases are TGTGCCAGCAGCTTCCTATCATCGGGCAATGAGCAGTACTTC. Residues: CASSFLSSGNEQYF.

The sample holds many counts of this clonotype. The genes are TRBV2 and TRBJ2-7, with D unclear. Trimming removed 0 bases from V and 0 bases from J, with 6 bases in between. The germline V gene encodes CDR1 SNHLY and CDR2 FYNNEI. The CDR3 extends over 14 amino acids. DNA for the CDR3: TGTGCCAGCAGTGAAGCCCAATCCTCCTACGAGCAGTACTTC. It translates to CASSEAQSSYEQYF.

This clonotype was counted ten times or more. V is TRBV5-8 and J is TRBJ2-3, with 8 bases lining up with TRBD2. The CDR3 is 16 amino acids. Germline CDR1 SGHTS, CDR2 YDEGEE. V shed 3 bases and J 4 bases; nucleotides not matched to a gene: 10. CDR3 in DNA: TGTGCCAGCAGCTACAGCGCTAGCGGGTTTTCAGATACGCAGTATTTT. Translating it yields CASSYSASGFSDTQYF.

V gene TRBV6-2 or TRBV6-3 combines with J gene TRBJ2-5, with TRBD1 as a possible D gene (6 bases). This CDR3 is 15 amino acids long. Trimming pared 5 bases from V and 7 bases from J, leaving 20 bases between. The germline gives CDR1 MNHEY, CDR2 SVGEGT. The CDR3 coding sequence is TGTGCCAGCAGTGACCGAGCGAACAGGGTTCGGACCCAGTACTTC. Its protein is CASSDRANRVRTQYF.

This clonotype was picked up a small number of times. The gene calls are TRBV19 and TRBJ2-3; 9 bases are a match to TRBD2. The CDR3 consists of 16 residues. The V segment lost 3 bases and the J segment 4 bases; nucleotides outside the gene matches: 8. Germline CDR1 LNHDA, CDR2 SQIVND (reference sequence). The DNA for the CDR3 is TGTGCCAGTAGTATGGGACCTAGCGGGGAGGCAGATACGCAGTATTTT. Amino acids: CASSMGPSGEADTQYF.

This clonotype came up many times. The chain combines TRBV12-3 or TRBV12-4 with TRBJ1-1; weak D call: TRBD1 (6 bases). V lost 5 bases and J lost 1, with 14 bases in between. The CDR3 consists of 15 residues. The CDR3 sequence: CASSRAGVGNTEAFF. CDR3 DNA sequence: TGTGCCAGCAGTAGAGCAGGGGTTGGGAACACTGAAGCTTTCTTT.

This clonotype occurred many times. This chain joins TRBV29-1 and TRBJ2-1; D might be TRBD1 (5 bases). The germline V gene has CDR1 SQVTM and CDR2 ANQGSEA. V gave up 6 bases and J gave up 7 bases, with 10 bases separating them. The CDR3 runs 11 residues. The CDR3: CSVADSNEQFF. CDR3 in DNA: TGCAGCGTGGCTGACAGTAATGAGCAGTTCTTC.